Listed below are T cell receptor beta chains from one sample, sequenced in a study of CD8+ T cells in alopecia areata. Clones were sequenced by immunoSEQ multiplex PCR, and TCRdb holds only the in-frame ones, with some missing. The sample carries approximately 150,000 clones, about 60% recorded once. Material: CD4+ T cells sorted from blood. All receptors come from a human donor in good health. Each CDR3 is given with its conserved first and last residue. D genes are given only for firm matches. Not every row has a clone size; where given, it reads once, few, many or a size class.

J | D | size | length | V | DNA | CDR3
TRBJ2-3 | TRBD2 | few | 16 | TRBV2 | TGTGCCAGCAAGAGGGGAGGGCGGCCCGGTTCAGATACGCAGTATTTT | CASKRGGRPGSDTQYF
TRBJ1-2 | . | few | 10 | TRBV2 | TGTGCCAGCGCCGCGGAGGGCTACACCTTC | CASAAEGYTF
TRBJ2-7 | . | . | 17 | TRBV15 | TGTGCCACCAGCAGAGGGGCCCGTGGTGGAAGCTCCTACGAGCAGTACTTC | CATSRGARGGSSYEQYF
TRBJ2-5 | . | . | 13 | TRBV2 | TGTGCCAGCAGTTTGGACAGTGGGCAGACCCAGTACTTC | CASSLDSGQTQYF
TRBJ1-5 | . | . | 14 | TRBV5-1 | TGCGCCAGCAGCTTGGATTTGGGAGATCAGCCCCAGCATTTT | CASSLDLGDQPQHF
TRBJ2-7 | TRBD2 | . | 15 | TRBV4-1 | TGCGCCAGCAGCCAAGCCGAGACTAGCGGCTACGAGCAGTACTTC | CASSQAETSGYEQYF
TRBJ1-5 | TRBD1 | . | 14 | TRBV6-5 | TGTGCCAGCAGGGAGGACAGGGTCGCTCAGCCCCAGCATTTT | CASREDRVAQPQHF
TRBJ2-5 | . | . | 16 | TRBV5-1 | TGCGCCAGCAGCCGCGGCGGGCCCTCGCCCCAAGAGACCCAGTACTTC | CASSRGGPSPQETQYF
TRBJ2-1 | TRBD2 | . | 17 | TRBV29-1 | TGCAGCGTTGGCGGGACTAGCGGACCCCTAGCCCACAATGAGCAGTTCTTC | CSVGGTSGPLAHNEQFF
TRBJ2-2 | . | few | 14 | TRBV6-6 | TGTGCCAGCACAAAAGGGCCGGGCACCGGGGAGCTGTTTTTT | CASTKGPGTGELFF
TRBJ1-1 | TRBD1 | few | 14 | TRBV5-1 | TGCGCCAGCAGCCCAGGGGGACGGGACACTGAAGCTTTCTTT | CASSPGGRDTEAFF
TRBJ2-2 | . | . | 14 | TRBV2 | TGTGCCAGCAGTGCAACGACTAGCACCGGGGAGCTGTTTTTT | CASSATTSTGELFF
TRBJ1-5 | TRBD1 | . | 15 | TRBV5-1 | TGCGCCAGCAGCTTGGAACAGGGGAGGAATCAGCCCCAGCATTTT | CASSLEQGRNQPQHF
TRBJ2-7 | . | . | 14 | TRBV28 | TGTGCCAGCAGTTGGAAACAAAGGAGCTACGAGCAGTACTTC | CASSWKQRSYEQYF
TRBJ2-3 | . | . | 14 | TRBV29-1 | TGCAGCGTTGAGGGGGGGCCAAGCACAGATACGCAGTATTTT | CSVEGGPSTDTQYF
TRBJ2-1 | . | . | 15 | TRBV6-4 | TGTGCCAGCAGTGGAGAGGAGGGCCCCTACAATGAGCAGTTCTTC | CASSGEEGPYNEQFF
TRBJ2-1 | TRBD2 | . | 14 | TRBV5-1 | TGCGCCAGCAAACGGGAGGACCTCCCCGATGAGCAGTTCTTC | CASKREDLPDEQFF
TRBJ2-6 | TRBD1 | . | 17 | TRBV14 | TGTGCCAGCAGCCAGCAGAAGGGGGCGACTGGGGCCAACGTCCTGACTTTC | CASSQQKGATGANVLTF
TRBJ2-1 | . | few | 13 | TRBV4-1 | TGCGCCAGCTCGGTACAGGGAGGGAATGAGCAGTTCTTC | CASSVQGGNEQFF
TRBJ2-3 | . | few | 14 | TRBV5-1 | TGCGCCAGCAGCTTGGGTTTCGGCACAGATACGCAGTATTTT | CASSLGFGTDTQYF
TRBJ2-3 | . | . | 15 | TRBV7-9 | TGTGCCAGCAGCTTACTCAGGGCCCACGCAGATACGCAGTATTTT | CASSLLRAHADTQYF
TRBJ2-1 | . | few | 16 | TRBV4-2 | TGTGCCAGCAGCCAAGCGGTCCGTAGCTCCTACAATGAGCAGTTCTTC | CASSQAVRSSYNEQFF
TRBJ2-5 | . | once | 12 | TRBV29-1 | TGCAGCGTTGGCCCTTCCCAAGAGACCCAATACTTC | CSVGPSQETQYF
TRBJ1-2 | . | . | 13 | TRBV28 | TGTGCCAGCAGTTTACCAGCCCAGGATGGCTACACCTTC | CASSLPAQDGYTF
TRBJ2-1 | . | few | 11 | TRBV30 | TGTGCCTGGAGTGTCTACCAGGAGCAGTTCTTC | CAWSVYQEQFF
TRBJ1-3 | TRBD1 | . | 15 | TRBV25-1 | TGTGCCAGCAGTGAAGGTACAGGGGGCCGAAACACCATATATTTT | CASSEGTGGRNTIYF
TRBJ2-5 | . | . | 15 | TRBV5-1 | TGCGCCAGCAGCTTGGCTTTGACTAGCCAAGAGACCCAGTACTTC | CASSLALTSQETQYF
TRBJ2-7 | TRBD2 | . | 13 | TRBV5-1 | TGCGCCAGCAGATCTAGCGGAAACTACGAGCAGTACTTC | CASRSSGNYEQYF
TRBJ1-2 | . | . | 14 | TRBV9 | TGTGCCAGCAGCGTAGAGCCCTTAAACTATGGCTACACCTTC | CASSVEPLNYGYTF
TRBJ2-7 | TRBD2 | . | 13 | TRBV29-1 | TGCAGCGCTTTAGCGGGGGCCTCCTACGAGCAGTACTTC | CSALAGASYEQYF
TRBJ1-1 | TRBD1 | few | 16 | TRBV7-9 | TGTGCCAGCAGGTGGAACGGAGGGGGCGCGAACACTGAAGCTTTCTTT | CASRWNGGGANTEAFF
TRBJ2-1 | . | many | 14 | TRBV7-2 | TGTGCCAGCCGCGTTGGACTGACTGGTTATGAGCAGTTCTTC | CASRVGLTGYEQFF
TRBJ2-1 | . | few | 15 | TRBV7-7 | TGTGCTAGCAGCTTAGGAGGGTCCGGATACAATGAGCAGTTCTTC | CASSLGGSGYNEQFF
TRBJ1-5 | . | . | 13 | TRBV30 | TGTGCCTGGAGTACAGGGACGAGTCAGCCCCAGCATTTT | CAWSTGTSQPQHF
TRBJ2-7 | . | few | 13 | TRBV5-5 | TGTGCCAGCAGCCCATCGACAGGATACGAGCAGTACTTC | CASSPSTGYEQYF
TRBJ1-2 | . | . | 13 | TRBV27 | TGTGCCAGCAGTTTTGGTTTGGGGGACGGCTACACCTTC | CASSFGLGDGYTF
TRBJ2-2 | . | . | 15 | TRBV4-2 | TGTGCCAGCAGCCGGCGGACGGGAGAAATCGGGGAGCTGTTTTTT | CASSRRTGEIGELFF
TRBJ2-1 | . | . | 15 | TRBV6-6 | TGTGCCAGCAGTTACGAGCGGACATACTACAATGAGCAGTTCTTC | CASSYERTYYNEQFF
TRBJ2-5 | TRBD1 | . | 14 | TRBV29-1 | TGCAGCGTTGAAAGGGGGACAGGACAAGAGACCCAGTACTTC | CSVERGTGQETQYF
TRBJ2-7 | . | few | 15 | TRBV2 | TGTGCCAGCAGCCCCAGCGGCCGCAGCTCCTACGAGCAGTACTTC | CASSPSGRSSYEQYF
TRBJ2-7 | TRBD1 | . | 15 | TRBV15 | TGTGCCACCAGCAGAGCGGGACAGGGGGGCTACGAGCAGTACTTC | CATSRAGQGGYEQYF
TRBJ2-7 | . | . | 11 | TRBV6-5 | TGTGCCAGCAGTTACCTCTACGAGCAGTACTTC | CASSYLYEQYF
TRBJ1-4 | . | . | 14 | TRBV14 | TGTGCCAGCAGCCAAGGGGCGGGCAGTAGGAAACTGTTTTTT | CASSQGAGSRKLFF
TRBJ1-4 | . | . | 15 | TRBV28 | TGTGCCAGCAGCACCCAGGGAGAGAGGGATGAAAAACTGTTTTTT | CASSTQGERDEKLFF
TRBJ2-1 | TRBD2 | . | 15 | TRBV9 | TGTGCCAGCAGCGTAACTAGCGGGAAATGGGATGAGCAGTTCTTC | CASSVTSGKWDEQFF
TRBJ2-1 | TRBD2 | . | 14 | TRBV28 | TGTGCCAGCACTAGCGGGAGGGCCTCCAATGAGCAGTTCTTC | CASTSGRASNEQFF
TRBJ2-5 | TRBD2 | few | 17 | TRBV7-9 | TGTGCCAGCAGCTCACTAGCGGGAGGGCTTGTGGAAGAGACCCAGTACTTC | CASSSLAGGLVEETQYF
TRBJ2-7 | TRBD2 | few | 11 | TRBV29-1 | TGCAGCTTCCGGACTAGCGGTGAGCAGTACTTC | CSFRTSGEQYF
TRBJ1-5 | . | . | 12 | TRBV6-1 | TGTGCCAGCTTACAGGGAATTCAGCCCCAGCATTTT | CASLQGIQPQHF
TRBJ2-7 | . | . | 14 | TRBV27 | TGTGCCAGCAGTTCACGGGGGCCCTCCTACGAGCAGTACTTC | CASSSRGPSYEQYF
TRBJ1-2 | . | few | 11 | TRBV7-2 | TGTGCCAGCAGCTTCAACTATGGCTACACCTTC | CASSFNYGYTF
TRBJ2-5 | . | . | 13 | TRBV14 | TGTGCCAGCAGCCAGGGCTTACAGGGGACCCAGTACTTC | CASSQGLQGTQYF